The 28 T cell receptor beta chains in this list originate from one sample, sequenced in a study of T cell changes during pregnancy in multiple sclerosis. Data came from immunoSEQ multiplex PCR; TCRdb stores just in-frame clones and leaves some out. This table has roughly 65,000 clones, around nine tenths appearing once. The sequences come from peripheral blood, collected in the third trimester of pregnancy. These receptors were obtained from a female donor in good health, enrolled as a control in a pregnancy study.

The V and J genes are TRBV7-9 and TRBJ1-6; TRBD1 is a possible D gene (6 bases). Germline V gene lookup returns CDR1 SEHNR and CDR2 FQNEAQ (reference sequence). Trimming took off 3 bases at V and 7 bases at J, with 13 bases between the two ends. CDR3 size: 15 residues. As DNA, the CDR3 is TGTGCCAGCAGCTTCCCGGGACACCTCAATTCACCCCTCCACTTT. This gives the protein CASSFPGHLNSPLHF.

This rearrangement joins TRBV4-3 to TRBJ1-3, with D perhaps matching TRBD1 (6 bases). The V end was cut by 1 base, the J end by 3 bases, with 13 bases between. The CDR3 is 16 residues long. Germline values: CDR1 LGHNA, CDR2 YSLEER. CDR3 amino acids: CASSQARGAGGNTIYF. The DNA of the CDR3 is TGCGCCAGCAGCCAAGCACGGGGGGCAGGTGGAAACACCATATATTTT.

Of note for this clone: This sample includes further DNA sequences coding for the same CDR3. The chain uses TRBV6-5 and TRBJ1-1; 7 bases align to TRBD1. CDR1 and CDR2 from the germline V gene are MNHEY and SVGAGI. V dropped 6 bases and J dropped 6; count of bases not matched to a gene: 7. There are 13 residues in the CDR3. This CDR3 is CASRSLRGAEAFF. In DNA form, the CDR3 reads TGTGCCAGCAGGTCTCTCAGGGGGGCTGAAGCTTTCTTT.

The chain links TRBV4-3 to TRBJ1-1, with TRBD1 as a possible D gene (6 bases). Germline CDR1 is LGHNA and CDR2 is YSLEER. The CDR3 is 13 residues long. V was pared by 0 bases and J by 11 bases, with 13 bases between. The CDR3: CASSQDYSQGAFF. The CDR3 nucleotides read TGCGCCAGCAGCCAAGATTATAGCCAGGGGGCTTTCTTT.

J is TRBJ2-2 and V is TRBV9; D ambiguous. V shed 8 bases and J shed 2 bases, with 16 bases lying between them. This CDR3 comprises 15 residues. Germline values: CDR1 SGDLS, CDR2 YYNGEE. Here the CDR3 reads CASQTGGINTGELFF. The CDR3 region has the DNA TGTGCCAGTCAAACCGGCGGCATTAACACCGGGGAGCTGTTTTTT.

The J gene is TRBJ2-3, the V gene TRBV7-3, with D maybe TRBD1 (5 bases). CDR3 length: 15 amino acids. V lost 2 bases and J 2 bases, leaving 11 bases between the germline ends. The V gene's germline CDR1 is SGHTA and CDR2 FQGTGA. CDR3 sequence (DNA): TGTGCCAGCAGCTTACAGGGCCTACCCACAGATACGCAGTATTTT. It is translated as CASSLQGLPTDTQYF.

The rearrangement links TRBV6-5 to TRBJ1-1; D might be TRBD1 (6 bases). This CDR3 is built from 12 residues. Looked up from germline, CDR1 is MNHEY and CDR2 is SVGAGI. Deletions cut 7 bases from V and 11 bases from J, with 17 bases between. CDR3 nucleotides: TGTGCCAGCACCAGAGGGGGAGATGTGGCTTTCTTT. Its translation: CASTRGGDVAFF.

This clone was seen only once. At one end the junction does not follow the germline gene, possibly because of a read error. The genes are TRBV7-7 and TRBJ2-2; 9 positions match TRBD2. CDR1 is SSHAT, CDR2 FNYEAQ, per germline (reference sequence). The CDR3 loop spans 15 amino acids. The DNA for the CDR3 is TGTGCTAGCAGCATGCAAGCGGGGGGTACCGGGGAGCTGTTTTTT. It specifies CASSMQAGGTGELFF.

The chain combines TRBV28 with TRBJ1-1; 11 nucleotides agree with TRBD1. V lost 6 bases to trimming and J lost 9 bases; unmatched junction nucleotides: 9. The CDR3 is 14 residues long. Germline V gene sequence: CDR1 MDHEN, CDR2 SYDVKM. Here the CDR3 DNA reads TGTGCCAGCAGCCGAGGGACAGGGGGTGTGAAAGCTTTCTTT. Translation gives CASSRGTGGVKAFF.

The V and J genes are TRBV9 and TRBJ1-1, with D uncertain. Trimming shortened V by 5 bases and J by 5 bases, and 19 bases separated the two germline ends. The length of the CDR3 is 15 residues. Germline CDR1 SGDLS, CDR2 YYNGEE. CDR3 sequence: CASSPEENPGTEAFF. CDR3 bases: TGTGCCAGCAGTCCGGAGGAGAACCCGGGAACTGAAGCTTTCTTT.

CDR3 loop: CASSRDRGRSSEQYF. The CDR3 DNA reads as TGTGCCAGTAGTCGCGACAGGGGGCGTTCGAGCGAGCAGTACTTC. V and J are TRBV19 and TRBJ2-7; TRBD1 agrees at 10 bases. Germline V gene data show CDR1 as LNHDA and CDR2 as SQIVND (reference sequence). This CDR3 region has 15 residues. With 5 bases clipped from V and 6 bases from J, the junction kept 10 bases outside the gene matches.

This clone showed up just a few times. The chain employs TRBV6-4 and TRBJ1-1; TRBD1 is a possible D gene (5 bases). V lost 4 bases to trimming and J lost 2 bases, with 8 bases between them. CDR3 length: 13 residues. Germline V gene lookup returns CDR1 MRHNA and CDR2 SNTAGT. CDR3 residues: CASSVQENTEAFF. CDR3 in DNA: TGTGCCAGCAGTGTACAGGAAAACACTGAAGCTTTCTTT.

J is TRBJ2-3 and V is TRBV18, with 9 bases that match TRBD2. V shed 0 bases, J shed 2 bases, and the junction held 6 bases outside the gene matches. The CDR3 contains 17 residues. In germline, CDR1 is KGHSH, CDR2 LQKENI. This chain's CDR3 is CASSPPMTSGFTDTQYF. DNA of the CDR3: TGTGCCAGCTCACCACCGATGACTAGCGGATTCACAGATACGCAGTATTTT.

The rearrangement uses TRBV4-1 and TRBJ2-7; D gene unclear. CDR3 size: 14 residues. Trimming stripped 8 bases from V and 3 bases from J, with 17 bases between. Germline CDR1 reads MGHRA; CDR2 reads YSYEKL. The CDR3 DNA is TGCGCCAGCGGAAGGTTTATGGCGGACTACGAGCAGTACTTC. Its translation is CASGRFMADYEQYF.

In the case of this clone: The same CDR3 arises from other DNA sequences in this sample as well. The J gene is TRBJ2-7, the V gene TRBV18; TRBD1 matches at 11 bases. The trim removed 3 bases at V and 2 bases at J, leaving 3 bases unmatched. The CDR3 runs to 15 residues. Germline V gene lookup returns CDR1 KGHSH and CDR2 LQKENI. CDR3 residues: CASSPGTGGTYEQYF. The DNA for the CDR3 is TGTGCCAGCTCACCGGGGACAGGGGGTACCTACGAGCAGTACTTC.

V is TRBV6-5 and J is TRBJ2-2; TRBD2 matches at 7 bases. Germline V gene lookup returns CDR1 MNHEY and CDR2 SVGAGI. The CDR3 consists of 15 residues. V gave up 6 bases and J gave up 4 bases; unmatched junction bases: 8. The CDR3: CASRDDKRGTGELFF. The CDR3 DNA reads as TGTGCCAGCAGGGACGATAAGCGGGGCACCGGGGAGCTGTTTTTT.

Here the CDR3 reads CASSQETGESYSNQPQHF. Written as DNA, the CDR3 is TGCGCCAGCAGCCAGGAGACAGGGGAATCCTATAGCAATCAGCCCCAGCATTTT. V usage is TRBV4-1 and J usage is TRBJ1-5, with 8 bases lining up with TRBD1. Germline V CDR1 and CDR2: MGHRA, YSYEKL. V shed 3 bases and J 0 bases; nucleotides not matched to a gene: 10. There are 18 residues in the CDR3.

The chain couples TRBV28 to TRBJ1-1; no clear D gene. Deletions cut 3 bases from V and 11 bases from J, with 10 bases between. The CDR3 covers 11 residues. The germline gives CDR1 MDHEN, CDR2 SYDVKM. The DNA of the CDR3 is TGTGCCAGCAGTTTTGAGGGTACCGCTTTCTTT. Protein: CASSFEGTAFF. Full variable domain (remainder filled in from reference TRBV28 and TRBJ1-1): DVKVTQSSRYLVKRTGEKVFLECVQDMDHENMFWYRQDPGLGLRLIYFSYDVKMKEKGDIPEGYSVSREKKERFSLILESASTNQTSMYLCASSFEGTAFFGQGTRLTVV.

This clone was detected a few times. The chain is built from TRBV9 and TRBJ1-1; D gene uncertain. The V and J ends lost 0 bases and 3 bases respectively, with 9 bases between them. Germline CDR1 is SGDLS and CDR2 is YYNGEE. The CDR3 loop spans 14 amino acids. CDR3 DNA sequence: TGTGCCAGCAGCGTAGACGGGTCGGACACTGAAGCTTTCTTT. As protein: CASSVDGSDTEAFF.

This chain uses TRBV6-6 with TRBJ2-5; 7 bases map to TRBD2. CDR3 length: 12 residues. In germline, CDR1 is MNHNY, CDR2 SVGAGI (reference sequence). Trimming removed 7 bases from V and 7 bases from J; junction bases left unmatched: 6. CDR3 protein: CASTQPGGTQYF. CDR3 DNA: TGTGCCAGCACCCAGCCGGGGGGGACCCAGTACTTC.

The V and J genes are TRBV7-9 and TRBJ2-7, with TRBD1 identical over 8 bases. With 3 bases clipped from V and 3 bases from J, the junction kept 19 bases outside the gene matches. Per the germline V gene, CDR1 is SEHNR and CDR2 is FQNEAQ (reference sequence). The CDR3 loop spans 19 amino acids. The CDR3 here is CASSFRSRDPTGGSYEQYF. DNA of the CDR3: TGTGCCAGCAGCTTCCGTTCCCGGGATCCTACAGGGGGAAGCTACGAGCAGTACTTC. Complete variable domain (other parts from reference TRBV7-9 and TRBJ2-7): DTGVSQNPRHKITKRGQNVTFRCDPISEHNRLYWYRQTLGQGPEFLTYFQNEAQLEKSRLLSDRFSAERPKGSFSTLEIQRTEQGDSAMYLCASSFRSRDPTGGSYEQYFGPGTRLTVT.

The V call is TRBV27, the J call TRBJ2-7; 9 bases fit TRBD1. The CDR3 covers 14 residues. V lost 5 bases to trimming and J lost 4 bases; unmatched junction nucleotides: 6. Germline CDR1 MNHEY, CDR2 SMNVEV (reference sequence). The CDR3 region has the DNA TGTGCCAGCAGTCTCGGGACAGGGCCTTACGAGCAGTACTTC. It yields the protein CASSLGTGPYEQYF.

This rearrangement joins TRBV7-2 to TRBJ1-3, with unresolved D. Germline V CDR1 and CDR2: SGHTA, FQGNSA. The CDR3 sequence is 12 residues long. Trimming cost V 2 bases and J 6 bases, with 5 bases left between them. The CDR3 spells CASSLYLNTIYF. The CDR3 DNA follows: TGTGCCAGCAGCTTATACTTAAACACCATATATTTT.

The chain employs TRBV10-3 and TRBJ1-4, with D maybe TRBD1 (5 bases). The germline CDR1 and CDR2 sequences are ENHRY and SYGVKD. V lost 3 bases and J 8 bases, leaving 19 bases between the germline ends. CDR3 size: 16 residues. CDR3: CAISDHSGAGAEKLFF. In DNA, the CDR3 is TGTGCCATCAGTGACCATTCTGGGGCCGGCGCGGAAAAACTGTTTTTT.

The CDR3 nucleotides read TGTGCCAGCTCACCACGGGCTGGGGGGGCGAACACTGAAGCTTTCTTT. Protein sequence: CASSPRAGGANTEAFF. This sequence joins TRBV18 and TRBJ1-1, with D possibly being TRBD1 (6 bases). Germline loops: CDR1 KGHSH, CDR2 LQKENI. The ends were cut back, 1 base at V and 1 base at J, with 13 bases in the middle. The CDR3 totals 16 residues.

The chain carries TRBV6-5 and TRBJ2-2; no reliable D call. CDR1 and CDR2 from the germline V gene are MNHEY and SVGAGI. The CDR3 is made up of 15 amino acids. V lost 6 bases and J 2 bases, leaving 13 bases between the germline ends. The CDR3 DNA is TGTGCCAGCAGGCTCGCCGGAGCCAACACCGGGGAGCTGTTTTTT. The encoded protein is CASRLAGANTGELFF.

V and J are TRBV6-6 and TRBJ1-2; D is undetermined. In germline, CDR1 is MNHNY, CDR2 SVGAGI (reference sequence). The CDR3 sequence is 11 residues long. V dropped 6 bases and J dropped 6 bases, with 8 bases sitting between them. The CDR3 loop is CASRENDGYTF. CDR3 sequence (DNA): TGTGCCAGCAGGGAGAATGATGGCTACACCTTC.

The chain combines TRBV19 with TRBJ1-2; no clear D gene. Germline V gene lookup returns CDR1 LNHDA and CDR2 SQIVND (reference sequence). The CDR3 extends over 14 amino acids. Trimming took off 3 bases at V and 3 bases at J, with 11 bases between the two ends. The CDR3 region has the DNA TGTGCCAGTAGTATCCGGGGTTCTGACTATGGCTACACCTTC. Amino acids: CASSIRGSDYGYTF.